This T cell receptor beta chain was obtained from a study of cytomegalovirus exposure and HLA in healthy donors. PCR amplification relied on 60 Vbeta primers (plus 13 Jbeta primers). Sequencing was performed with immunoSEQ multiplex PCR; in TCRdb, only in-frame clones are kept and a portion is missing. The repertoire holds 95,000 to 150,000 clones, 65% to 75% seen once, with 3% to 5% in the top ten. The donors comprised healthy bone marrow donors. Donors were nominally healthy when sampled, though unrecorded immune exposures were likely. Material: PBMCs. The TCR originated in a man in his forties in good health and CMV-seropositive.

The CDR3 sequence is CASSRTVNTEAFF. The CDR3 region has the DNA TGTGCCAGCAGCCGGACAGTGAACACTGAAGCTTTCTTT. This chain connects TRBV14 to TRBJ1-1, with D maybe TRBD1 (6 bases). Germline CDR1 is SGHDN and CDR2 is FVKESK. CDR3 length: 13 residues. V was trimmed by 4 bases and J by 0 bases, leaving 6 bases between them.